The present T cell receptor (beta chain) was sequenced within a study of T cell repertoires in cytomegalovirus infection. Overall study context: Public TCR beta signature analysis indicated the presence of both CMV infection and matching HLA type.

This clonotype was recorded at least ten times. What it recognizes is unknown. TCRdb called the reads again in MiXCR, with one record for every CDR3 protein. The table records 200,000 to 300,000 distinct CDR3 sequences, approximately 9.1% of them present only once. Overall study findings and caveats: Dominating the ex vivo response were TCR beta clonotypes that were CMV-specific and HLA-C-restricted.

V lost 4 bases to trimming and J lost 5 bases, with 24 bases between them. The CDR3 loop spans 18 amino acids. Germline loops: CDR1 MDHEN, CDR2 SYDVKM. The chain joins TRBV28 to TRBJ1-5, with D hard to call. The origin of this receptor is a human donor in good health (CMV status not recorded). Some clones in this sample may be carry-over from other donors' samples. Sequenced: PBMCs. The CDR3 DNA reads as TGTGCCAGCAGTTCTATTTTTGGGTTTTTCAGGATAGATCAGCCCCAGCATTTT. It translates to CASSSIFGFFRIDQPQHF. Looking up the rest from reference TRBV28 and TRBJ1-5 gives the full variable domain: DVKVTQSSRYLVKRTGEKVFLECVQDMDHENMFWYRQDPGLGLRLIYFSYDVKMKEKGDIPEGYSVSREKKERFSLILESASTNQTSMYLCASSSIFGFFRIDQPQHFGDGTRLSIL.